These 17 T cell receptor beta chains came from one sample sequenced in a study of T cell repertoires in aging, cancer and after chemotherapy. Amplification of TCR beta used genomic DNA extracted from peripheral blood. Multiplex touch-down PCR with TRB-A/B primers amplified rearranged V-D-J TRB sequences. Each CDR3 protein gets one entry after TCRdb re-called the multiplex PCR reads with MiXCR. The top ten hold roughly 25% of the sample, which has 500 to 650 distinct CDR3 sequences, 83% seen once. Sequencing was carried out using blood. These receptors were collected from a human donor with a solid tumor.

In nucleotides, the CDR3 is TGTGCCAGCAGCTTTTGGGGCGAGGAGACCCAGTACTTC. Protein sequence: CASSFWGEETQYF. The chain combines TRBV11-2 with TRBJ2-5, with D possibly TRBD1 on 5 matching bases. In germline, CDR1 is SGHAT, CDR2 FQNNGV. The V end was cut by 3 bases, the J end by 5 bases, with 10 bases between. The CDR3 length is 13 residues.

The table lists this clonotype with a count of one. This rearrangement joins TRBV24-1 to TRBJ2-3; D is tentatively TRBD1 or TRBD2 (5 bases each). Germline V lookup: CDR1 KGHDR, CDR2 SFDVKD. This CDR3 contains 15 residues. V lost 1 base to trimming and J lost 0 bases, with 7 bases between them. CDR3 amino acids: CATSDLGDSTDTQYF. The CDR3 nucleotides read TGTGCCACCAGTGATTTAGGGGACAGCACAGATACGCAGTATTTT.

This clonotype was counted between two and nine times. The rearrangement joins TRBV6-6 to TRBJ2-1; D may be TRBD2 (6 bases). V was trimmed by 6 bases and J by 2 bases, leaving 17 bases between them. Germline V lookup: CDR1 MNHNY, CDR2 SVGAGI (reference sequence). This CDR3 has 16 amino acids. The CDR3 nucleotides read TGTGCCAGCAGCCGAACGGGAGTGAGGGCCTACAATGAGCAGTTCTTC. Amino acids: CASSRTGVRAYNEQFF.

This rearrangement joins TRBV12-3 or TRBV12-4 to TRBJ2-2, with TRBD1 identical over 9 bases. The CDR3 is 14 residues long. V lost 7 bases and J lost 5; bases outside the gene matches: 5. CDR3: CASTFGQGTGELFF. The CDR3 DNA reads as TGTGCCAGCACCTTCGGACAGGGGACCGGGGAGCTGTTTTTT.

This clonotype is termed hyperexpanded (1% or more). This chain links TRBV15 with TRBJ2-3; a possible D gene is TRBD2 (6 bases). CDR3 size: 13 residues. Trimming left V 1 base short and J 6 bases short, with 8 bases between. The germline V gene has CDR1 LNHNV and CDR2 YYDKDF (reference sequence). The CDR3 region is CATSRGGEDTQYF. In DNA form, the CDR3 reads TGTGCCACCAGCAGAGGCGGGGAGGATACGCAGTATTTT.

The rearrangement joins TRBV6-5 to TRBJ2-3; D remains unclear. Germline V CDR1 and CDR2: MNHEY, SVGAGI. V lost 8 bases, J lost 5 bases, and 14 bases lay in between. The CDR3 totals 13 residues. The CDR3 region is CASAPGSLDTQYF. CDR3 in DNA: TGTGCCAGCGCTCCGGGCTCGCTAGATACGCAGTATTTT.

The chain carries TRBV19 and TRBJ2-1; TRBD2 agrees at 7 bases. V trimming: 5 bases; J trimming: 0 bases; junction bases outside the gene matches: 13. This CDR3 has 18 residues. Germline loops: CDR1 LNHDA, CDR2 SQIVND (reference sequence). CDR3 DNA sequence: TGTGCCAGTAGTCCGCCCAGACTAGCCCAGAGCTCCTACAATGAGCAGTTCTTC. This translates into CASSPPRLAQSSYNEQFF.

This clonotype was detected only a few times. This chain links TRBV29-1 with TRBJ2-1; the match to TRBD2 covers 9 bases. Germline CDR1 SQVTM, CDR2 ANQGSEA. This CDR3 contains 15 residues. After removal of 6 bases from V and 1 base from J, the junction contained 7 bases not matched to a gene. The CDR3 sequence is CSVGRSGGSYNEQFF. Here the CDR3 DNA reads TGCAGCGTCGGAAGGAGCGGGGGGTCCTACAATGAGCAGTTCTTC.

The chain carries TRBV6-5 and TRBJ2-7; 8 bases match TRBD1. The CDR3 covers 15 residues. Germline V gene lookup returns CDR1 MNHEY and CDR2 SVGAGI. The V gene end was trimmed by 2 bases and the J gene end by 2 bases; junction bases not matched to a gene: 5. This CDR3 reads CASSYDTGGTYEQYF. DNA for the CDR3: TGTGCCAGCAGTTACGATACAGGGGGAACCTACGAGCAGTACTTC.

The CDR3 DNA reads TGCAGCGTTGAAATGGACTTCTATGGCTACACCTTC. Its protein is CSVEMDFYGYTF. This chain joins TRBV29-1 and TRBJ1-2; D is unresolved. There are 12 residues in the CDR3. V was cut by 2 bases and J by 4 bases, with 8 bases left in between. Germline V gives CDR1 SQVTM, CDR2 ANQGSEA. Drawing the rest from reference TRBV29-1 and TRBJ1-2, the complete variable domain is SAVISQKPSRDICQRGTSLTIQCQVDSQVTMMFWYRQQPGQSLTLIATANQGSEATYESGFVIDKFPISRPNLTFSTLTVSNMSPEDSSIYLCSVEMDFYGYTFGSGTRLTVV.

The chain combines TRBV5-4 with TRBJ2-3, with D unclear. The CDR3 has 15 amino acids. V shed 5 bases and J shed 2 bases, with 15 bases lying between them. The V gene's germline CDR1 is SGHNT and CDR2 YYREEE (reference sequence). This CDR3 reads CASSTRAADTDTQYF. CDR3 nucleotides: TGTGCCAGCAGTACCCGGGCGGCAGACACAGATACGCAGTATTTT. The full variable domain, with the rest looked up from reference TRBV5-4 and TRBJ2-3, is ETGVTQSPTHLIKTRGQQVTLRCSSQSGHNTVSWYQQALGQGPQFIFQYYREEENGRGNFPPRFSGLQFPNYSSELNVNALELDDSALYLCASSTRAADTDTQYFGPGTRLTVL.

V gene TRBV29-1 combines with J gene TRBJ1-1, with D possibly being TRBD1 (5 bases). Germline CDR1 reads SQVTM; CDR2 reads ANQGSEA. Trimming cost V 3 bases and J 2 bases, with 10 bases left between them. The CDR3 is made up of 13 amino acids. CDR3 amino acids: CSVDLGRNTEAFF. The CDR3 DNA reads TGCAGCGTTGACTTGGGGCGCAACACTGAAGCTTTCTTT.

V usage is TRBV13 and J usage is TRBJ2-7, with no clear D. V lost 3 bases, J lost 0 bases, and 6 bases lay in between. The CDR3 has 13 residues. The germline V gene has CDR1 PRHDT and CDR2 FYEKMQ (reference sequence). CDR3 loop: CASSLDRSYEQYF. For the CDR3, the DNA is TGTGCCAGCAGCTTGGATCGCTCCTACGAGCAGTACTTC.

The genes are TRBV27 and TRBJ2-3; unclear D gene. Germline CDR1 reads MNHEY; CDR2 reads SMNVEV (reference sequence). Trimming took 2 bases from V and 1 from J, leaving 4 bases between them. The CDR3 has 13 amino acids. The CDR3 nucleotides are TGTGCCAGCAGTTTAACGGGCACAGATACGCAGTATTTT. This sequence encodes CASSLTGTDTQYF.

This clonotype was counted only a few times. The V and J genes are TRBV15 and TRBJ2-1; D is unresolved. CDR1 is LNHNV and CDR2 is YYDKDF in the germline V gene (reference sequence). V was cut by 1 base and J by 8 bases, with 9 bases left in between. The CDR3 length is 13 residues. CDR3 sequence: CATSRGLFYEQFF. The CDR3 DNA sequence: TGTGCCACCAGCAGAGGCCTGTTCTATGAGCAGTTCTTC.

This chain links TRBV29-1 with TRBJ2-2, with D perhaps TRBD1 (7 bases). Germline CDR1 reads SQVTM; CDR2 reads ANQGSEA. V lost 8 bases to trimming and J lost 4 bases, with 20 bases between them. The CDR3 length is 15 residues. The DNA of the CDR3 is TGCAGCACCAGGGACAGCGGGCAGGGCACCGGGGAGCTGTTTTTT. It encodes CSTRDSGQGTGELFF.

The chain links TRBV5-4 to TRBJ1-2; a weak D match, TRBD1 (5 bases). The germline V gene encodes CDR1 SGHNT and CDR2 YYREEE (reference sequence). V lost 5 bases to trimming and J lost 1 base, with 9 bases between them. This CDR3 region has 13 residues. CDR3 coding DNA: TGTGCCAGCAGGGACACCTATAACTATGGCTACACCTTC. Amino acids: CASRDTYNYGYTF.